This T cell receptor beta chain was profiled in a study of shared clonotypes between healthy human individuals. Study-level findings and limits: Investigators expected sequencing depth to affect clonotype sharing among donors. The genetic and exposure-history diversity represented was limited by few donors.

The protocol was immunoSEQ multiplex PCR, while the TCRdb copy is restricted to in-frame clones and leaves out a portion. The sample yields some 1 million clones, approximately 68% seen once. Trimming took 2 bases from V and 7 from J, leaving 12 bases between them. The CDR3 totals 13 residues. Germline V lookup: CDR1 SEHNR, CDR2 FQNEAQ (reference sequence). This clone showed up just a few times. Its antigen is not known. Sequencing input: memory CD4+ T cells sorted from blood. Subset indicated: CD45RA-negative fraction. This clonotype was sampled from a young man in good health. This chain links TRBV7-9 with TRBJ2-7; no firm D call. The chain's CDR3 is CASSLPPGREQYF. The CDR3 coding sequence is TGTGCCAGCAGCTTACCCCCGGGCAGGGAGCAGTACTTC.